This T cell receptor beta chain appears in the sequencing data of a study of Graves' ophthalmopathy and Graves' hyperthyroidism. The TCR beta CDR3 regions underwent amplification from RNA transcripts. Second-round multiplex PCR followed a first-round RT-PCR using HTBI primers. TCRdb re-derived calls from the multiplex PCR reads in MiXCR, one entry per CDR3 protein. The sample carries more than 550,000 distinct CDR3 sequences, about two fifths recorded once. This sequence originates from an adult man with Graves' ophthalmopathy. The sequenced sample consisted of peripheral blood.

CDR3 in DNA: TGCAGCGTTGAACTCGGGGCAGGGGAAGCTTTCTTT. This codes for CSVELGAGEAFF. J is TRBJ1-1 and V is TRBV29-1, with a weak D call TRBD1 (5 bases). This CDR3 has 12 amino acids. Per the germline V gene, CDR1 is SQVTM and CDR2 is ANQGSEA. V was clipped by 2 bases and J by 8 bases, with 12 bases between them.